These 16 T cell receptor beta chains originate from one sample sequenced in a study of read filtering for tumor transcriptome and immune sequencing. From roughly 390 ng of RNA, a library with molecular barcoded alpha/delta and beta/gamma adaptors was made. TCRdb reanalysed the reads using MiXCR and keeps one entry per CDR3 protein. The data hold tens of thousands of distinct CDR3 sequences, with roughly 21% observed a single time. Sample: a population of CD138-negative cells sorted from bone marrow. The origin of the receptors is a donor at least 40 years old with multiple myeloma.

At least ten counts were recorded for this clonotype. V gene TRBV20-1 combines with J gene TRBJ1-5, with a tentative D call TRBD1 (5 bases). Per germline, CDR1 DFQATT and CDR2 SNEGSKA (reference sequence). The CDR3 covers 12 residues. V was pared by 3 bases and J by 11 bases, with 14 bases between. The CDR3 DNA is TGCAGTGCTAGTGGGGCTTTTCGGTCCCAGCATTTT. It codes for CSASGAFRSQHF.

This clonotype was seen repeatedly, ten times or more. This chain uses TRBV11-2 with TRBJ2-5; TRBD1 aligns across 7 bases. The ends lost 3 bases at V and 2 bases at J; junction bases unmatched: 3. There are 14 residues in the CDR3. Germline CDR1 SGHAT, CDR2 FQNNGV. The CDR3 DNA reads TGTGCCAGCAGCTTGGGACAGCAGCAAGAGACCCAGTACTTC. It translates to CASSLGQQQETQYF.

This clonotype has just a few counts. This chain uses TRBV6-1 with TRBJ2-1, with TRBD2 as a possible D gene (5 bases). This CDR3 has 12 amino acids. Looked up from germline, CDR1 is MNHNS and CDR2 is SASEGT. V was clipped by 11 bases and J by 6 bases, with 14 bases between them. The CDR3, as DNA: TGTGCCTCCATCCTTGCGGGCAATGAGCAGTTCTTC. It codes for CASILAGNEQFF.

This clonotype was seen at least ten times. It is unclear where the CDR3 begins or ends on the DNA, so no DNA is shown, and the CDR3 is as TCRdb lists it. The chain carries TRBV6-5 and TRBJ1-1. The CDR3 contains 13 residues when both ends are counted. The germline gives CDR1 MNHEY, CDR2 SVGAGI. The CDR3 protein is CASSSSGFAEAFF.

Many counts were recorded for this clonotype. The chain uses TRBV19 and TRBJ2-1; D remains ambiguous. Trimming stripped 3 bases from V and 0 bases from J, with 12 bases between. CDR3 length: 16 residues. Germline lookup yields CDR1 LNHDA and CDR2 SQIVND (reference sequence). CDR3 residues: CASSIRAPSSYNEQFF. Here the CDR3 DNA reads TGTGCCAGTAGTATCCGGGCCCCGAGCTCCTACAATGAGCAGTTCTTC.

This rearrangement joins TRBV20-1 to TRBJ2-5, with D tentatively TRBD1 (5 bases). Germline loops: CDR1 DFQATT, CDR2 SNEGSKA (reference sequence). V lost 4 bases to trimming and J lost 3 bases, with 15 bases between them. The CDR3 length is 14 residues. The CDR3: CSATLWAGKETQYF. CDR3 in DNA: TGCAGTGCTACTCTCTGGGCAGGGAAAGAGACCCAGTACTTC.

Points on this clonotype: This may be a read error: a much more frequent sequence differs by one nucleotide. The chain couples TRBV25-1 to TRBJ2-3; D remains unclear. V lost 3 bases and J 4 bases, leaving 8 bases between the germline ends. The CDR3 has 13 residues. From germline, CDR1 is MGHDK and CDR2 SYGVNS. Here the CDR3 reads CASSDAGADTQYF. The CDR3, as DNA: TGTGCCAGCAGTGACGCTGGCGCAGATACGCAGTATTTT.

This clonotype has at least ten counts. The chain uses TRBV19 and TRBJ2-1, with 7 bases lining up with TRBD1. J gave up 0 bases and V 6 bases, and 8 bases lay outside the gene matches. CDR3 length: 16 amino acids. The germline V gene encodes CDR1 LNHDA and CDR2 SQIVND (reference sequence). In DNA, the CDR3 is TGTGCCAGTAGATCACAGGGGACGAGCTCCTACAATGAGCAGTTCTTC. Protein: CASRSQGTSSYNEQFF.

This clonotype has at least ten counts. V usage is TRBV4-1 and J usage is TRBJ2-1; D ambiguous. V lost 4 bases and J lost 7, with 8 bases in between. Per the germline V gene, CDR1 is MGHRA and CDR2 is YSYEKL. CDR3 length: 12 amino acids. CDR3 loop: CASSPLGNEQFF. The CDR3 bases are TGCGCCAGCAGCCCCCTGGGTAATGAGCAGTTCTTC.

The genes are TRBV6-1 and TRBJ1-2; TRBD1 might be the D (5 bases). Germline CDR1 is MNHNS and CDR2 is SASEGT. The CDR3 sequence is 12 residues long. Trimming pared 6 bases from V and 11 bases from J, leaving 16 bases between. CDR3 amino acids: CASRGTAPSYTF. CDR3 in DNA: TGTGCCAGCAGGGGGACGGCACCTTCATACACCTTC.

Remarks on this clonotype: This may stem from a read error, because a much larger clone lies one nucleotide away. The chain combines TRBV5-1 with TRBJ2-3; TRBD2 agrees at 8 bases. Germline V CDR1 and CDR2: SGHRS, YFSETQ. The CDR3 is 17 residues long. CDR3 sequence reads: CACSQAGGGGSTDTQYF. In nucleotides, the CDR3 is TGCGCCTGCAGCCAGGCAGGTGGCGGGGGGTCCACAGATACGCAGTATTTT.

This clonotype was recorded a few times. V is TRBV20-1 and J is TRBJ1-1; possibly TRBD1 for D (6 bases). The CDR3 runs 15 residues. Germline loops: CDR1 DFQATT, CDR2 SNEGSKA (reference sequence). Trimming removed 0 bases at V and 3 bases at J, with 14 bases between. The CDR3 reads CSARDRRGQDTEAFF. As DNA, the CDR3 is TGCAGTGCTAGAGATCGTCGGGGGCAGGACACTGAAGCTTTCTTT.

Of note for this clonotype: With a much larger clone just one base away, this may be a read error. The chain combines TRBV4-1 with TRBJ1-5; the D gene is possibly TRBD1 (5 bases). Per the germline V gene, CDR1 is MGHRA and CDR2 is YSYEKL. This CDR3 is built from 16 residues. CDR3 bases: TGCGCCAGCAGCCAATTATTGGGGCGGCGGGATCAGCCCCAGCCTTTT. This codes for CASSQLLGRRDQPQPF.

Only a few counts were recorded for this clonotype. The chain combines TRBV12-3 or TRBV12-4 with TRBJ2-3, with D unresolved. Trimming shortened V by 4 bases and J by 2 bases, and 13 bases separated the two germline ends. The CDR3 totals 15 residues. The CDR3 loop reads CASSSTTEITDTQYF. Written as DNA, the CDR3 is TGTGCCAGCAGTTCAACAACGGAAATCACAGATACGCAGTATTTT.

At least ten counts were recorded for this clonotype. The chain employs TRBV7-2 and TRBJ2-1, with 10 bases that match TRBD2. Germline V gene lookup returns CDR1 SGHTA and CDR2 FQGNSA. V lost 2 bases, J lost 12 bases, and 7 bases stayed unmatched. The length of the CDR3 is 14 residues. CDR3 sequence reads: CASSLSGGGAPQFF. In nucleotides, the CDR3 is TGTGCCAGCAGCTTAAGCGGGGGGGGAGCCCCGCAGTTCTTC.

This clonotype was detected only a few times. The V and J genes are TRBV15 and TRBJ1-1; D unresolved. V was trimmed by 3 bases and J by 1 base, leaving 12 bases between them. Germline V gene data show CDR1 as LNHNV and CDR2 as YYDKDF (reference sequence). The CDR3 runs to 15 residues. CDR3 nucleotides: TGTGCCACCAGCAGCGGGCCCGCCGGGAACACTGAAGCTTTCTTT. Translating it yields CATSSGPAGNTEAFF.